This note documents a single TCR beta chain sequence. Its antigen is unknown. Deletions cut 4 bases from V and 7 bases from J, with 12 bases between. Germline loops: CDR1 SGHRS, CDR2 YFSETQ. The CDR3 totals 13 residues. This sample is part of a study of T cell responses to AZD1222 COVID-19 vaccine. Study as a whole: Doses given second, at about 4 or about 12 weeks, were pooled.

Whole-study results and caveats: Every sample of the repertoires postdated the peak T cell response. Along spike, vaccine-associated CD4 TCRs were found throughout, with dominance at 160-218 and 743-854. Possibly, clonal diversity was underestimated; donors were largely white British and included more females.

Repertoires were generated with immunoSEQ multiplex PCR, while TCRdb's copy carries only in-frame clones and drops some. In the table there are 140,000 to 150,000 clones, more than 75% of which are singletons. Sample: peripheral blood, taken on day 0 of AZD1222 vaccination. This chain joins TRBV5-1 and TRBJ1-5; D call uncertain. This receptor was taken from an adult in good health. Here the CDR3 reads CASSLQDGQPQHF. CDR3 sequence (DNA): TGCGCCAGCAGCCTCCAGGACGGACAGCCCCAGCATTTT. The variable domain in full, with the rest retrieved from reference TRBV5-1 and TRBJ1-5, is KAGVTQTPRYLIKTRGQQVTLSCSPISGHRSVSWYQQTPGQGLQFLFEYFSETQRNKGNFPGRFSGRQFSNSRSEMNVSTLELGDSALYLCASSLQDGQPQHFGDGTRLSIL.